The 8 T cell receptor beta chains below were found in one sample sequenced in a study of human T cells and chemical hapten exposure. Via MiXCR, TCRdb re-called the RACE reads, giving one row per CDR3 protein. The table includes around 380,000 distinct CDR3 sequences, 4.8% detected once. Time point in this sample: patch test 1, 2 weeks after DPC sensitization. The treatment denotes: therapeutic diphenylcyclopropenone sensitization with weekly scalp DPC. Sample: whole blood, taken in connection with sensitization to the hapten diphenylcyclopropenone (DPC). These receptors all come from a woman aged 50 to 60 with alopecia areata. Some clones in this sample may be carry-over from other donors' samples.

This clonotype was seen at least ten times. The chain combines TRBV12-5 with TRBJ2-7, with no clear D. The CDR3 extends over 14 amino acids. Trimming removed 1 base at V and 9 bases at J, with 16 bases between. Looked up from germline, CDR1 is LGHNT and CDR2 is FRNRAP. The CDR3 is CASGLGGGSWSQYF. Here the CDR3 DNA reads TGTGCTAGTGGTTTGGGAGGCGGCTCCTGGTCGCAGTACTTC.

The chain is built from TRBV4-2 and TRBJ1-2; D remains ambiguous. Trimming removed 4 bases from V and 3 bases from J, with 15 bases in between. The CDR3 covers 15 residues. Germline loops: CDR1 LGHNA, CDR2 YNFKEQ. The CDR3 sequence is CASSPSEAADYGYTF. For the CDR3, the DNA is TGTGCCAGCAGCCCTTCAGAGGCAGCCGACTATGGCTACACCTTC.

This clonotype came up many times. The V and J genes are TRBV29-1 and TRBJ2-3, with unresolved D. This CDR3 spans 10 amino acids. The germline V and J ends were trimmed by 6 bases and 8 bases, with 9 bases remaining between them. CDR1 is SQVTM and CDR2 is ANQGSEA in the germline V gene. The CDR3: CSVPSGTQYF. As DNA, the CDR3 is TGCAGCGTCCCAAGTGGTACGCAGTATTTT.

This clonotype was recorded many times. This chain connects TRBV10-3 to TRBJ2-3; 10 nucleotides match TRBD2. J was trimmed by 9 bases and V by 4 bases; bases with no gene match: 7. CDR1 is ENHRY and CDR2 is SYGVKD in the germline V gene. The CDR3 sequence is 14 residues long. CDR3 protein: CAISASSGGQTQYF. In nucleotides, the CDR3 is TGTGCCATCAGTGCGTCTAGCGGGGGCCAGACGCAGTATTTT.

As regards this clonotype: A read error may produce the germline difference seen at one junction end. This chain uses TRBV18 with TRBJ2-3; the match to TRBD2 covers 7 bases. The CDR3 has 16 amino acids. Germline loops: CDR1 KGHSH, CDR2 LQKENI. CDR3 protein: CASSPLGLSSIDTQYF. DNA for the CDR3: TGTGCCAGCTCACCATTGGGACTATCTAGCATAGATACGCAGTATTTT.

This clonotype was counted ten times or more. J is TRBJ2-2 and V is TRBV11-3, with TRBD2 matching over 10 bases. Germline values: CDR1 SGHNT, CDR2 YENEEA. V lost 5 bases, J lost 5 bases, and 8 bases stayed unmatched. The CDR3 extends over 16 amino acids. CDR3 nucleotide sequence: TGTGCCAGCAGCAGAGCGGGAGGGCCTGTGACCGGGGAGCTGTTTTTT. Residues: CASSRAGGPVTGELFF.

This clonotype was detected many times. This chain links TRBV9 with TRBJ1-3; D is unresolved. Germline V gene data show CDR1 as SGDLS and CDR2 as YYNGEE. The germline V and J ends were trimmed by 0 bases and 0 bases, with 4 bases remaining between them. The CDR3 covers 14 residues. CDR3 sequence (DNA): TGTGCCAGCAGCGTAGGTCTCTCTGGAAACACCATATATTTT. This translates into CASSVGLSGNTIYF. Drawing the rest from reference TRBV9 and TRBJ1-3, the complete variable domain is DSGVTQTPKHLITATGQRVTLRCSPRSGDLSVYWYQQSLDQGLQFLIQYYNGEERAKGNILERFSAQQFPDLHSELNLSSLELGDSALYFCASSVGLSGNTIYFGEGSWLTVV.

The J gene is TRBJ2-1, the V gene TRBV6-1; 14 positions agree with TRBD2. Unmatched junction bases numbered 2, after V lost 7 bases and J lost 0 bases. The length of the CDR3 is 16 residues. CDR1 MNHNS and CDR2 SASEGT come from the germline V gene. This chain's CDR3 is CASTGLAGGSYNEQFF. CDR3 in DNA: TGTGCCAGCACTGGACTAGCGGGAGGCTCCTACAATGAGCAGTTCTTC.